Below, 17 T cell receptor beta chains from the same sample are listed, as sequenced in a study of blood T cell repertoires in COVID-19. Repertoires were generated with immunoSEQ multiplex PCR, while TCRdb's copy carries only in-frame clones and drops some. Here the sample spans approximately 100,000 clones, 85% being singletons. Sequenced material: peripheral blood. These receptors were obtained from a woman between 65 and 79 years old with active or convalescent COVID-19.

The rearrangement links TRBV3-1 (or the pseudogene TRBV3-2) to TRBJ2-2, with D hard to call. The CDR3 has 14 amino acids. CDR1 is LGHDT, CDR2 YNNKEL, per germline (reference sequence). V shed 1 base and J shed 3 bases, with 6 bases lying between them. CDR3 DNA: TGTGCCAGCAGCCAAGTAGTGGACACCGGGGAGCTGTTTTTT. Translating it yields CASSQVVDTGELFF.

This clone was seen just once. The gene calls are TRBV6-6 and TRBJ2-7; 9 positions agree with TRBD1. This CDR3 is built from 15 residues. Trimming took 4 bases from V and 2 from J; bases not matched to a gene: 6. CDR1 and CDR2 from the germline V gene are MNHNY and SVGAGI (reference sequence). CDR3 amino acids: CASSFPGQGTYEQYF. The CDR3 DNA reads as TGTGCCAGCAGTTTCCCGGGACAGGGTACCTACGAGCAGTACTTC.

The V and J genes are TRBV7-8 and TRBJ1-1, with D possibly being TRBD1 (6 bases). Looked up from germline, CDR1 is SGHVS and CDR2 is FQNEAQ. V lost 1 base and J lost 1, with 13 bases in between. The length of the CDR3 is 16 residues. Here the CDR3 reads CASSLGVAGANTEAFF. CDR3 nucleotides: TGTGCCAGCAGCTTAGGGGTGGCAGGGGCGAACACTGAAGCTTTCTTT. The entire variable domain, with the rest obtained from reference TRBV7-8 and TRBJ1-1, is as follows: GAGVSQSPRYKVAKRGQDVALRCDPISGHVSLFWYQQALGQGPEFLTYFQNEAQLDKSGLPSDRFFAERPEGSVSTLKIQRTQQEDSAVYLCASSLGVAGANTEAFFGQGTRLTVV.

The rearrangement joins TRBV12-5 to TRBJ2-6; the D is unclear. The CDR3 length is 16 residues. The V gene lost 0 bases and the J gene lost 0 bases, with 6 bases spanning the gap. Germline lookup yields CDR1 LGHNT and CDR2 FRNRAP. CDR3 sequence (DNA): TGTGCTAGTGGTTTGGTACTTCGCTCTGGGGCCAACGTCCTGACTTTC. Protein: CASGLVLRSGANVLTF.

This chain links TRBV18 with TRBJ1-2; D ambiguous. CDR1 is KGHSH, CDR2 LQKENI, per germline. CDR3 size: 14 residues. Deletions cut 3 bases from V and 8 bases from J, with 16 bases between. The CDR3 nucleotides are TGTGCCAGCTCACCCCAGGCTTCATCGGAAGGCTACACCTTC. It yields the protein CASSPQASSEGYTF.

The CDR3, as DNA: TGTGCCAGCAGTCTAAACAGGGGGCTTGGCGGTTCACCCCTCCACTTT. This sequence encodes CASSLNRGLGGSPLHF. V gene TRBV28 combines with J gene TRBJ1-6; 9 bases are a match to TRBD1. V lost 5 bases, J lost 9 bases, and 11 bases stayed unmatched. This CDR3 region has 16 residues. CDR1 and CDR2 (germline): MDHEN, SYDVKM.

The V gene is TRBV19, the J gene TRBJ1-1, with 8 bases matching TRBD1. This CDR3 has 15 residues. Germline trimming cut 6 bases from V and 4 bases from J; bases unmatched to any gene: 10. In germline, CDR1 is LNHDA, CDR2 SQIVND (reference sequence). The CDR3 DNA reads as TGTGCCAGTAGGCCAGGGGGCGCGAGGGGCACTGAAGCTTTCTTT. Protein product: CASRPGGARGTEAFF.

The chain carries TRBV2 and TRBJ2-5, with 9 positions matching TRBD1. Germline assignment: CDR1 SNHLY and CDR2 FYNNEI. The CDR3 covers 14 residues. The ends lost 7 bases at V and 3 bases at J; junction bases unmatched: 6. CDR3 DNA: TGTGCCAGCACTCGACAGGGGGTGGAAGAGACCCAGTACTTC. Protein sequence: CASTRQGVEETQYF.

Here the CDR3 DNA reads TGTGCCAGTAGTAATCTAGCGGGAGGTTACAATGAGCAGTTCTTC. Protein: CASSNLAGGYNEQFF. The chain couples TRBV19 to TRBJ2-1, with 11 bases lining up with TRBD2. Germline lookup yields CDR1 LNHDA and CDR2 SQIVND (reference sequence). This CDR3 spans 15 amino acids. Trimming took 4 bases from V and 4 from J; bases not matched to a gene: 3. Complete variable domain (other parts from reference TRBV19 and TRBJ2-1): DGGITQSPKYLFRKEGQNVTLSCEQNLNHDAMYWYRQDPGQGLRLIYYSQIVNDFQKGDIAEGYSVSREKKESFPLTVTSAQKNPTAFYLCASSNLAGGYNEQFFGPGTRLTVL.

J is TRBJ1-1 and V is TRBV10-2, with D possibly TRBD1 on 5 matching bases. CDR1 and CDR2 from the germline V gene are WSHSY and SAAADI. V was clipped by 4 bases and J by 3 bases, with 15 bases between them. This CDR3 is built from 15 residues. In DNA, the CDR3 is TGCGCCAGCAGTGGAGCCCAGGCGGGGGACACTGAAGCTTTCTTT. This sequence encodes CASSGAQAGDTEAFF.

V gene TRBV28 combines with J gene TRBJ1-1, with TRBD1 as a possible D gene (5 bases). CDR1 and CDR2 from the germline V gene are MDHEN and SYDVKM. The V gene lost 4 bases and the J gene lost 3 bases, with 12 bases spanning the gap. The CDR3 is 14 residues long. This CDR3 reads CASSSPQGYTEAFF. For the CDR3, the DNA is TGTGCCAGCAGTTCTCCCCAGGGCTACACTGAAGCTTTCTTT.

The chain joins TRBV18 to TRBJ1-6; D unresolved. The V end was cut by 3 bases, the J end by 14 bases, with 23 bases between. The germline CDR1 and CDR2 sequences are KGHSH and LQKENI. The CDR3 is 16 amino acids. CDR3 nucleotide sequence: TGTGCCAGCTCACCCGGGAAGGGAGGGCCTATTGGGGCCCTCCACTTT. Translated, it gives CASSPGKGGPIGALHF. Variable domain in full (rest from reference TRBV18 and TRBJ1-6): NAGVMQNPRHLVRRRGQEARLRCSPMKGHSHVYWYRQLPEEGLKFMVYLQKENIIDESGMPKERFSAEFPKEGPSILRIQQVVRGDSAAYFCASSPGKGGPIGALHFGNGTRLTVT.

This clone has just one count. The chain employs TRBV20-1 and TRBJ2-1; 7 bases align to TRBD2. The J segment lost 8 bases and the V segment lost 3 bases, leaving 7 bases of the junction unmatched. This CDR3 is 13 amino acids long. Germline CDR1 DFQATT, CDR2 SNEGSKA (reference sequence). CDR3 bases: TGCAGTGCTAGTTCGGGAGGAGGAGATGAGCAGTTCTTC. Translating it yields CSASSGGGDEQFF.

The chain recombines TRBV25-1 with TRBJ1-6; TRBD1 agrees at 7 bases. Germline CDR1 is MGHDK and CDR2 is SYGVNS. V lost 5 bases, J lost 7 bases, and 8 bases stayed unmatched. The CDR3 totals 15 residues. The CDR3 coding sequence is TGTGCCAGCAGTACCCGACAGGGCGGGAATTCACCCCTCCACTTT. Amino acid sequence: CASSTRQGGNSPLHF.

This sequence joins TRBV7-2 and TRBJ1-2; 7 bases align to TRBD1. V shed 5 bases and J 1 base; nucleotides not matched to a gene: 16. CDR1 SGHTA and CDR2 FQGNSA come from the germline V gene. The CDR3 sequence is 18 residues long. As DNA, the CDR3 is TGTGCCAGCAGCGTCAGTCGACAGGGCGATTCTTATAACTATGGCTACACCTTC. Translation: CASSVSRQGDSYNYGYTF.

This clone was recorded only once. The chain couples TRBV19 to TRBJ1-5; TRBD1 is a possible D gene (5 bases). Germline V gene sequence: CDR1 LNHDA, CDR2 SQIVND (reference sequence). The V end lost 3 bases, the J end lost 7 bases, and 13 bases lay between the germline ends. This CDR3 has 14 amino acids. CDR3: CASSIGWGGQPQHF. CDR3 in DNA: TGTGCCAGTAGTATTGGCTGGGGGGGACAGCCCCAGCATTTT.

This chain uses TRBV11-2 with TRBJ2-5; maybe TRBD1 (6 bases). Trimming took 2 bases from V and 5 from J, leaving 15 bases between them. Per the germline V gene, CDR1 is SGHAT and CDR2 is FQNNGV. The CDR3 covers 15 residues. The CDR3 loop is CASSLPPGDDETQYF. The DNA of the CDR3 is TGTGCCAGCAGCTTACCCCCAGGGGACGATGAGACCCAGTACTTC.